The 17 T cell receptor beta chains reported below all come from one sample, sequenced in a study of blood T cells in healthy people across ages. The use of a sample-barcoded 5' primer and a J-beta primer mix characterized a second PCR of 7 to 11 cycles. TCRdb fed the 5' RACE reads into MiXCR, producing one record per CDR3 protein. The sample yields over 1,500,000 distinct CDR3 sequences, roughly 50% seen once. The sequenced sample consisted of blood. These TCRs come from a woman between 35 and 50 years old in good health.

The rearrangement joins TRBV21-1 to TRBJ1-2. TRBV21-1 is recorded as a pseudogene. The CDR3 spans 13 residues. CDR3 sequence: CASSKKGGTGYTF. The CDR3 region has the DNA TGTGCCAGCAGCAAAAAAGGCGGCACCGGCTACACCTTC.

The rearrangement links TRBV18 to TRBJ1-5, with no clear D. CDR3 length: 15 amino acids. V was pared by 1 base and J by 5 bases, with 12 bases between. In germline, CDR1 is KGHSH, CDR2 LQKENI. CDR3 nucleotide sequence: TGTGCCAGCTCACCACGATCAGGATCTCATCAGCCCCAGCATTTT. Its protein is CASSPRSGSHQPQHF.

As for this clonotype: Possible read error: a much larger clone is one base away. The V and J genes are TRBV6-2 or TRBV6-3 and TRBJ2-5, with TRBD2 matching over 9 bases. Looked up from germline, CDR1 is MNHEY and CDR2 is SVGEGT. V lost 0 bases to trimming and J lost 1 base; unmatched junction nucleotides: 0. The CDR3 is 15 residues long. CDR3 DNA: TGTGCCAGCAGTTACTCTAGCGGGGGCCAAGAGACCCAGTACTTC. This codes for CASSYSSGGQETQYF.

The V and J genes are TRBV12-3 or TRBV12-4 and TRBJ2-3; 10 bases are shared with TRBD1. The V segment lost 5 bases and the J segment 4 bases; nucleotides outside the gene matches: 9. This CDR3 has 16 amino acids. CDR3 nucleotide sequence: TGTGCCAGCAGTCCGACGACAGGGGGCAGTGCAGATACGCAGTATTTT. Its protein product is CASSPTTGGSADTQYF.

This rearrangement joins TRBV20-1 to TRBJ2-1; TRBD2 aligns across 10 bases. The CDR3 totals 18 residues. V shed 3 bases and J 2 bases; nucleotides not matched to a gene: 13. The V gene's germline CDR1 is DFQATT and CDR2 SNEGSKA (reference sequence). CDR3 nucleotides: TGCAGTGCTAGTGGAGGTAGCGGGGGGCACGTCGCCTACAATGAGCAGTTCTTC. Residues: CSASGGSGGHVAYNEQFF.

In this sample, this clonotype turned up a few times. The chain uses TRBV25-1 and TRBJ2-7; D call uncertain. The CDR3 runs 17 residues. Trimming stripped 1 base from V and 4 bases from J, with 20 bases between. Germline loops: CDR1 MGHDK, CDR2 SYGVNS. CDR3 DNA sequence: TGTGCCAGCAGTGAATTCCACCAGGAAAGTGGCCTGTACGAGCAGTACTTC. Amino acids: CASSEFHQESGLYEQYF.

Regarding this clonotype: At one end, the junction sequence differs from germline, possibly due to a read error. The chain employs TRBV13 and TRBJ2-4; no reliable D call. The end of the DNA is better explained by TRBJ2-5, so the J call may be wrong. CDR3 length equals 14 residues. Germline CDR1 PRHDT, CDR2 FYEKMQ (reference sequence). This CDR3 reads CDSSFVSDEETQYF. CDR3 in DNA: TGTGACAGCAGCTTCGTCTCAGATGAGGAGACCCAGTACTTC.

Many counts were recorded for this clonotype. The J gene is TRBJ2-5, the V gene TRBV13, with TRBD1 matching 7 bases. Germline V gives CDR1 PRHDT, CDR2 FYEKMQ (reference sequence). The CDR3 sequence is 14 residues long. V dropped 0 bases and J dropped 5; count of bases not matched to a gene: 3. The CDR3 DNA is TGTGCCAGCAGCTTAGGAGGGGGCGTGGAGACCCAGTACTTC. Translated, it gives CASSLGGGVETQYF. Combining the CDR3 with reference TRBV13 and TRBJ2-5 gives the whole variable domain AAGVIQSPRHLIKEKRETATLKCYPIPRHDTVYWYQQGPGQDPQFLISFYEKMQSDKGSIPDRFSAQQFSDYHSELNMSSLELGDSALYFCASSLGGGVETQYFGPGTRLLVL.

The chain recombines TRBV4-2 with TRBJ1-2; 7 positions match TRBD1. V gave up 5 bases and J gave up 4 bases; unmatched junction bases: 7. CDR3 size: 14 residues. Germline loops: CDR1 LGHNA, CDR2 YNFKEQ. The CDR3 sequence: CASSTGDSSYGYTF. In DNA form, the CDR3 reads TGTGCCAGCAGCACAGGGGACTCCTCCTATGGCTACACCTTC.

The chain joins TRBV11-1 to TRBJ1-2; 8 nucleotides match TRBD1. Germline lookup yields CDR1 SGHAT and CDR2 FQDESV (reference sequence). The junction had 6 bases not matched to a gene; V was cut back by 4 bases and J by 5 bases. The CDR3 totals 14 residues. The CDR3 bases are TGTGCCAGCAGCTCGCAACGGACAGGGTATGGCTACACCTTC. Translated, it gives CASSSQRTGYGYTF. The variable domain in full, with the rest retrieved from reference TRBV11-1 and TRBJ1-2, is EAEVAQSPRYKITEKSQAVAFWCDPISGHATLYWYRQILGQGPELLVQFQDESVVDDSQLPKDRFSAERLKGVDSTLKIQPAELGDSAMYLCASSSQRTGYGYTFGSGTRLTVV.

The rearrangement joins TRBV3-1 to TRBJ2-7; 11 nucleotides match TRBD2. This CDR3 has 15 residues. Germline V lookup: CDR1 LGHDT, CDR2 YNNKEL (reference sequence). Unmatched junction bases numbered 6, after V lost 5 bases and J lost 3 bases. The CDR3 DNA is TGTGCCAGCAGCGCTAGCGGGGGGTCCTTCTACGAGCAGTACTTC. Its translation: CASSASGGSFYEQYF.

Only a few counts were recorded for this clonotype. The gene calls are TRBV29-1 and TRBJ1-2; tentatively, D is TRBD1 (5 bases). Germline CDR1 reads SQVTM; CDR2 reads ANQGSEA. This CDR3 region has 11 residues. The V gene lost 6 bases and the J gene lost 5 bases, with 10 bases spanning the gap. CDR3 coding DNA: TGCAGCGTGGTCGAGGGGTATGGCTACACCTTC. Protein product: CSVVEGYGYTF.

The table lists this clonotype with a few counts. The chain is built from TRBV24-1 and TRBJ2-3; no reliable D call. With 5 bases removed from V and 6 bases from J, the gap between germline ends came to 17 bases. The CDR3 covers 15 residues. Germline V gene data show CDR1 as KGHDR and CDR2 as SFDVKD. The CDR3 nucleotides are TGTGCCACCAGTGGCCGCGGATATAGCTCGGATACGCAGTATTTT. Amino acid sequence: CATSGRGYSSDTQYF.

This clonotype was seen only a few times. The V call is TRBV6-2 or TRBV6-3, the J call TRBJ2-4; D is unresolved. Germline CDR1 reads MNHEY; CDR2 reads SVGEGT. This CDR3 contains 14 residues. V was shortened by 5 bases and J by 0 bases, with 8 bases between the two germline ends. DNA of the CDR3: TGTGCCAGCAGTACGACCTTAGCCAAAAACATTCAGTACTTC. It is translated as CASSTTLAKNIQYF.

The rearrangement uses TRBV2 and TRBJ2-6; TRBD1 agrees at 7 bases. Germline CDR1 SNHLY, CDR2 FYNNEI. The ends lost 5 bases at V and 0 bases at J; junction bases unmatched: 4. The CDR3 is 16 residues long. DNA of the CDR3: TGTGCCAGCAGTACAGGGGCCCCCTCTGGGGCCAACGTCCTGACTTTC. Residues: CASSTGAPSGANVLTF.

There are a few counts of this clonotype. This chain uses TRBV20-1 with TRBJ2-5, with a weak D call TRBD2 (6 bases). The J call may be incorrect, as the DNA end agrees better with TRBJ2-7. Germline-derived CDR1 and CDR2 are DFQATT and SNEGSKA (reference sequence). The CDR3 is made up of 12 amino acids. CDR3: CSARTGVDEQYF. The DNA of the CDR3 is TGCAGTGCTAGAACGGGGGTCGACGAGCAGTACTTC.

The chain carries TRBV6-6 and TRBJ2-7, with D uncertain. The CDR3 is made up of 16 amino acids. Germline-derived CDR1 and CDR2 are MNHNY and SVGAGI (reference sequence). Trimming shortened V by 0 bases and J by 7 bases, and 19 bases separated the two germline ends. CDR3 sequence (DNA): TGTGCCAGCAGTTACTCTGCCCGGGCACCCTACAATGAGCAGTACTTC. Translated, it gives CASSYSARAPYNEQYF.